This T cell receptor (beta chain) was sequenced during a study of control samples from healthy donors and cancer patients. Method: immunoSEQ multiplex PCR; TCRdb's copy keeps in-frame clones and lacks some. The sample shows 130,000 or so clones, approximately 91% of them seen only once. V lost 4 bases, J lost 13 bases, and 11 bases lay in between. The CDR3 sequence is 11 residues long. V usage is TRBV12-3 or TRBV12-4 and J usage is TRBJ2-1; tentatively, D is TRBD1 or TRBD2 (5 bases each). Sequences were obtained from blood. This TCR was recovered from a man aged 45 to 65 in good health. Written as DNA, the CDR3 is TGTGCCAGCAGTTACGAGGGACCCCAGTTCTTC. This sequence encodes CASSYEGPQFF.